These T cell receptor beta chains were read from a single sample in a study of CD8 T cells in Susac syndrome. One entry per CDR3 protein, called by TCRdb with MiXCR from the immunoSEQ multiplex PCR reads. The table shows 250,000 to 300,000 distinct CDR3 sequences, with around 89% occurring only once. The sample was CD8+ T cells from PBMCs. Receptors originate from a human donor with multiple sclerosis. Both conserved end residues are part of each CDR3. Fields, in order: clone size, V gene, D gene, J gene, CDR3 DNA, CDR3 protein. A D gene is named only where the DNA matches it firmly. Part of the rows lack a size; the others show once, few, many or a class for expanded clones.

>.|TRBV27|TRBD1|TRBJ2-3
TGTGCCAGCAGTGGACAGGGCGGAGATACGCAGTATTTT
CASSGQGGDTQYF
>.|TRBV20-1|TRBD1|TRBJ2-3
TGCAGTGCAAGGGACAGTGTAGATACGCAGTATTTT
CSARDSVDTQYF
>.|TRBV27|TRBD2|TRBJ2-5
TGTGCCAGCAGTTTACGGGGCCTAGCGGGGGAAGAGACCCAGTACTTC
CASSLRGLAGEETQYF
>.|TRBV19|.|TRBJ2-1
TGTGCCAGTAGAAACGTGGGAGACAATGAGCAGTTCTTC
CASRNVGDNEQFF
>.|TRBV20-1|.|TRBJ2-7
TGCAGTGCCGGGACTGCTTCCTACGAGCAGTACTTC
CSAGTASYEQYF
>once|TRBV28|.|TRBJ2-7
TGTGCCAGCACGGACATAGCTTACGAGCAGTACTTC
CASTDIAYEQYF
>.|TRBV19|TRBD1|TRBJ2-7
TGTGCCAGTAGTGCCCGGGACAGGCTCTACGAGCAGTACTTC
CASSARDRLYEQYF
>few|TRBV4-1|.|TRBJ1-1
TGCGCCAGCAGCCAAGATCCCCGGATTGAAGCTTTCTTT
CASSQDPRIEAFF
>.|TRBV11-2|TRBD2|TRBJ2-7
TGTGCCAGCAGCCCCCGTTGGCGGGAGCCCTACGAGCAGTACTTC
CASSPRWREPYEQYF
>.|TRBV7-9|.|TRBJ1-1
TGTGCCAGCAGCCGGATTGGGGGACTGAACACTGAAGCTTTCTTT
CASSRIGGLNTEAFF
>once|TRBV10-3|.|TRBJ2-3
TGTGCCATCAGTGAGCCTTCGACTGTTACAGGGTTGCATACAGATACGCAGTATTTT
CAISEPSTVTGLHTDTQYF
>.|TRBV7-6|.|TRBJ2-1
TGTGCCAGCAGCTTAGGTCGCAGGGTAAGCTCCTACAATGAGCAGTTCTTC
CASSLGRRVSSYNEQFF
>.|TRBV19|.|TRBJ1-1
TGTGCCAGTAGTGCAGCGCCCGGTTCGACTACGGCTTTCTTT
CASSAAPGSTTAFF
>.|TRBV28|.|TRBJ1-5
TGTGCCAGCAGGGCAAATCAGCCCCAGCATTTT
CASRANQPQHF
>.|TRBV28|.|TRBJ1-1
TGTGCCAGCAGTTTAAAGCCTGGCGATGTATTGGGGAACACTGAAGCTTTCTTT
CASSLKPGDVLGNTEAFF
>.|TRBV7-3|.|TRBJ2-1
TGTGCCAGCAGCTTAAGGTCAGGGATCTCCTACAATGAGCAGTTCTTC
CASSLRSGISYNEQFF
>.|TRBV7-6|.|TRBJ2-7
TGTGCCAGCGGTCGAGGAGCAGGGATGACCGAGCAGTACTTC
CASGRGAGMTEQYF
>.|TRBV9|TRBD1|TRBJ2-7
TGTGCCAGCAGCGCGACGGGACAGGTAGGCTACGAGCAGTACTTC
CASSATGQVGYEQYF
>.|TRBV9|.|TRBJ2-3
TGTGCCAGCAGCCCTAGTCAGGGGAGCACAGATACGCAGTATTTT
CASSPSQGSTDTQYF
>.|TRBV16|.|TRBJ2-7
TGTGCCAGCAGCCAATCCCACTCAGGGACGGGGGAGCAGTACTTC
CASSQSHSGTGEQYF
>.|TRBV4-3|.|TRBJ2-6
TGCGCCAGCAGCCAAGAAGGGACGTCTGGGGCCAACGTCCTGACTTTC
CASSQEGTSGANVLTF
>.|TRBV6-1|.|TRBJ2-6
TGTGCCAGCACCCACTCTGTTGAAACTGGGGCCAACGTCCTGACTTTC
CASTHSVETGANVLTF
>.|TRBV7-9|TRBD2|TRBJ2-1
TGTGCCAGCAGCTTTCGGACTAGCGGGGAAAGTGAGCAGTTCTTC
CASSFRTSGESEQFF
>.|TRBV20-1|.|TRBJ1-2
TGCAGTGCTAGGAGGTGGGGTCACTATGGCTACACCTTC
CSARRWGHYGYTF
>.|TRBV20-1|.|TRBJ2-3
TGCAGTGCTAGAGATGGGGTAGCGGGCACAGATACGCAGTATTTT
CSARDGVAGTDTQYF
>.|TRBV6-6|TRBD1|TRBJ1-4
TGTGCCAGCGCATGGGGACAGCCCAATGAAAAACTGTTTTTT
CASAWGQPNEKLFF
>.|TRBV19|.|TRBJ2-1
TGTGCCAGTCTGGGCAATGAGCAGTTCTTC
CASLGNEQFF
>once|TRBV7-9|.|TRBJ2-5
TGTGCCAGCAGCGAAATCACAGGACCGCGAGAGACCCAGTACTTC
CASSEITGPRETQYF
>.|TRBV20-1|TRBD2|TRBJ2-5
TGCAGTGCTAGGCTCCTTTGGGTATCGAGCGGGAGTATCCAAGAGACCCAGTACTTC
CSARLLWVSSGSIQETQYF
>.|TRBV28|TRBD1|TRBJ2-7
TGTGCCAGCAGTTTCCCGATAAAGGACAGGCGGCTCTACGAGCAGTACTTC
CASSFPIKDRRLYEQYF
>.|TRBV10-3|.|TRBJ1-1
TGTGCCATCAGTGAACTACAAAGCGCTGAAGCTTTCTTT
CAISELQSAEAFF
>.|TRBV3-1|.|TRBJ1-3
TGTGCCAGCAGTCGCCCGGGACGCCCCTCTGGAAACACCATATATTTT
CASSRPGRPSGNTIYF
>.|TRBV20-1|.|TRBJ2-3
TGCAGTGCTAGAGACATATTGGATACGCAGTATTTT
CSARDILDTQYF
>.|TRBV27|.|TRBJ2-1
TGTGCCAGCAGTTGGGCGGTCTACAATGAGCAGTTCTTC
CASSWAVYNEQFF
>.|TRBV12-3/TRBV12-4|TRBD2|TRBJ2-1
TGTGCCAGCAGTGAACCCGGGACTAGCGGGGGTGAGCAGTTCTTC
CASSEPGTSGGEQFF
>.|TRBV6-5|.|TRBJ1-5
TGTGCCAGCAGTTTCGGGAAGTTTCAGCCCCAGCATTTT
CASSFGKFQPQHF
>once|TRBV28|.|TRBJ2-5
TGTGCCAGCAGTTCCCCCTTCGGGGTTGCCCCGGAGACCCAGTACTTC
CASSSPFGVAPETQYF
>once|TRBV4-3|.|TRBJ2-2
TGCGCCAGCAGCCCCGGGGAGGGGGCGCGCACCGGGGAGCTGTTTTTT
CASSPGEGARTGELFF
>.|TRBV6-4|TRBD1|TRBJ2-1
TGTGCCAGCAGCCCGGGACAGCTACACAATGAGCAGTTCTTC
CASSPGQLHNEQFF
>.|TRBV28|.|TRBJ2-7
TGTGCCAGCAGTTTGGGCCCTTACGGACAGAACTACGAGCAGTACTTC
CASSLGPYGQNYEQYF
>.|TRBV20-1|TRBD2|TRBJ2-7
TGCAGTGCTAGAACCAGGGGACTAGCGGTCCGATACGAGCAGTACTTC
CSARTRGLAVRYEQYF
>.|TRBV4-3|.|TRBJ2-2
TGCGCCAGCAGCCAAGATCTGGGGGTCGGGGAGCTGTTTTTT
CASSQDLGVGELFF
>.|TRBV4-2|TRBD2|TRBJ2-1
TGTGCCAGCCGAGGCGGGACTAGCGGGCCCAATGAGCAGTTCTTC
CASRGGTSGPNEQFF